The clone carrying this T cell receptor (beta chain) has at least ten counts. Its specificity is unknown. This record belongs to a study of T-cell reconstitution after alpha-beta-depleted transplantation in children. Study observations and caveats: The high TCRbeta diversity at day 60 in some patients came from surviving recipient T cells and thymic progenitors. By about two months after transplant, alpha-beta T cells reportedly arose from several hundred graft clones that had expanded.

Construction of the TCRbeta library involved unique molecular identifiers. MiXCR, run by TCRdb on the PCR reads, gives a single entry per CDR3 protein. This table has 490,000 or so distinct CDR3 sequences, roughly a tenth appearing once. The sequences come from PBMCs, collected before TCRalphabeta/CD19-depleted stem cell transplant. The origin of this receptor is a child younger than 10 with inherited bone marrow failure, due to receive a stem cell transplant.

The CDR3 DNA follows: TGTGCCAGCAGCCAAGATAGCCTAGCGGGTGGGCCCTACAATGAGCAGTTCTTC. Amino acids: CASSQDSLAGGPYNEQFF. The rearrangement links TRBV3-1 to TRBJ2-1; 8 nucleotides line up with TRBD2. The CDR3 runs 18 residues. V was pared by 0 bases and J by 2 bases, with 9 bases of the junction left unmatched. Germline CDR1 reads LGHDT; CDR2 reads YNNKEL (reference sequence).